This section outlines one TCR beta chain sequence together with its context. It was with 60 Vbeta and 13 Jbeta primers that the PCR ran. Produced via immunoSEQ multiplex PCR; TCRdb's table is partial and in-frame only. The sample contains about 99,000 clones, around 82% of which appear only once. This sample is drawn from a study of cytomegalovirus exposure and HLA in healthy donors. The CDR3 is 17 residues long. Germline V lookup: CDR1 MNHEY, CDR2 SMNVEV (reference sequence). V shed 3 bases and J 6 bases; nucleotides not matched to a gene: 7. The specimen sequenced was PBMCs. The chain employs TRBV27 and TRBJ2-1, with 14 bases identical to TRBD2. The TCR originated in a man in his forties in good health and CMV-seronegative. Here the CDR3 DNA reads TGTGCCAGCAGTTTGAGACTAGCGGGAGGGACGGGCAATGAGCAGTTCTTC. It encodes CASSLRLAGGTGNEQFF.